This T cell receptor (beta chain) was captured in a study of blood T cells in healthy people across ages. Through a sample-barcoded 5' primer and a J-beta primer mix, a second PCR was run for roughly 7 to 11 cycles. TCRdb re-called the 5' RACE reads through MiXCR, storing one row per CDR3 protein. Counted here are about 1,500,000 distinct CDR3 sequences, under 30% occurring once; the ten biggest clones make up 7.7%. This clonotype was observed a few times. Total RNA, at least 6 micrograms per sample, came from PBMCs. CDR1 is DFQATT and CDR2 is SNEGSKA in the germline V gene (reference sequence). The ends were cut back, 2 bases at V and 5 bases at J, with 21 bases in the middle. The CDR3 has 17 amino acids.

The clonotype originates from a woman under 40 in good health. Specimen: blood. J is TRBJ1-4 and V is TRBV20-1; D gene unclear. CDR3 sequence: CSARPRAGPGGNEKLFF. Here the CDR3 DNA reads TGCAGTGCTAGACCTCGAGCAGGCCCCGGAGGGAATGAAAAACTGTTTTTT.